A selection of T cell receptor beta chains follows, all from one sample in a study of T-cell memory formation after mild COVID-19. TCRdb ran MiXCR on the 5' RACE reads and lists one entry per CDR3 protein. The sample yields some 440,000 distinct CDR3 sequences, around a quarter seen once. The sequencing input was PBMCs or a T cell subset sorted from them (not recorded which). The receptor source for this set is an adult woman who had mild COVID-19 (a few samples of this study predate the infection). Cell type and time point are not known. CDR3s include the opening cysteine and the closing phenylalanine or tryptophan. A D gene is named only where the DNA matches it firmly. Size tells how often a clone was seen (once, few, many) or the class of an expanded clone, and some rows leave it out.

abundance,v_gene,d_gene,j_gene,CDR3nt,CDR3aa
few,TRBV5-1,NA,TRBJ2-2,TGCGCCAGCAGCTTGGGATCGGGTCTGGCCGGGGAGCTGTTTTTT,CASSLGSGLAGELFF
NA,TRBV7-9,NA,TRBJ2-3,TGTGCCAGCAGCTTAGTGGGGACTCTCACAGATACGCAGTATTTT,CASSLVGTLTDTQYF
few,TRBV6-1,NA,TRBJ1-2,TGTGCCAGCTTATTCCCGGTCGGCTATGGCTACACCTTC,CASLFPVGYGYTF
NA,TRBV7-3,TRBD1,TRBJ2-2,TGTGCCAGCAGCCCGACAGGGGGCGGGAACGGGGAGCTGTTTTTT,CASSPTGGGNGELFF
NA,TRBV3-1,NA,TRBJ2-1,TGTGCCAGCAGCCAGGTTTGGAATGAGCAGTTCTTC,CASSQVWNEQFF
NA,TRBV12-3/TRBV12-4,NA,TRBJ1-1,TGTGCCAGCAGTTTAGGGACACCCTGGGGTGACACTGAAGCTTTCTTT,CASSLGTPWGDTEAFF
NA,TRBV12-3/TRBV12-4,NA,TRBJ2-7,TGTGCCAGCAGTTTATTCGCAGGTACCTACGAGCAGTACTTC,CASSLFAGTYEQYF
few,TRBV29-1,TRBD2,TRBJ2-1,TGCAGCGCTTACACATTGACTAGCGGGCGTAATGAGCAGTTCTTC,CSAYTLTSGRNEQFF
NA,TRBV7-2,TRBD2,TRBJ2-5,TGTGCCAGCAGCTTTAGCGGGAGATCGGAGACCCAGTACTTC,CASSFSGRSETQYF
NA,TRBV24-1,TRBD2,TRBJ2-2,TGTGCCACCAAAGCGGGAGCGAACACCGGGGAGCTGTTTTTT,CATKAGANTGELFF
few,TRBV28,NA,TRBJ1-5,TGTGCCAGCAATTCCTCTCCCCAGCCCCAGCATTTT,CASNSSPQPQHF
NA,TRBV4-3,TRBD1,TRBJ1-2,TGCGCCAGCAGCCAAGATCTAACCCGATGGGGACAGGGGTATAACTATGGCTACACCTTC,CASSQDLTRWGQGYNYGYTF
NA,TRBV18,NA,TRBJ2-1,TGTGCCAGCTCACCACCGACGACAGCCTACAATGAGCAGTTCTTC,CASSPPTTAYNEQFF